The 18 T cell receptor beta chains listed next were all sequenced from one sample in a study of cytomegalovirus exposure and HLA in healthy donors. Vbeta (60) and Jbeta (13) primers were used in the PCR. Generated by immunoSEQ multiplex PCR, the TCRdb table keeps only in-frame clones and is missing some. The sample yields tens of thousands of clones, 81% seen once. Sequencing was done on a sample of PBMCs. The receptors stem from a girl aged 2 to 10 in good health and CMV-seropositive.

CDR3 sequence (DNA): TGCAGCGTCTCAGACAGGTACAATGAGCAGTTCTTC. It specifies CSVSDRYNEQFF. The chain is built from TRBV29-1 and TRBJ2-1, with TRBD1 as a possible D gene (6 bases). The length of the CDR3 is 12 residues. Per the germline V gene, CDR1 is SQVTM and CDR2 is ANQGSEA. V was shortened by 6 bases and J by 4 bases, with 10 bases between the two germline ends.

The chain has TRBV19 and TRBJ1-3; a possible D gene is TRBD1 (5 bases). In germline, CDR1 is LNHDA, CDR2 SQIVND (reference sequence). V lost 4 bases, J lost 9 bases, and 13 bases lay in between. The CDR3 extends over 13 amino acids. The CDR3 here is CASSTTAGSTIYF. CDR3 nucleotide sequence: TGTGCCAGTAGTACAACCGCAGGGTCCACCATATATTTT.

DNA of the CDR3: TGCGCCAGCAGCCCCGGGACTGGGAGCTACGAGCAGTACTTC. Translation: CASSPGTGSYEQYF. The gene calls are TRBV4-3 and TRBJ2-7; the D gene is possibly TRBD2 (6 bases). CDR1 and CDR2 from the germline V gene are LGHNA and YSLEER. V was clipped by 4 bases and J by 3 bases, with 13 bases between them. The CDR3 totals 14 residues.

This clone was counted only a few times. The chain uses TRBV4-1 and TRBJ2-7; a possible D gene is TRBD1 (6 bases). The V and J ends lost 3 bases and 3 bases respectively, with 12 bases between them. The germline gives CDR1 MGHRA, CDR2 YSYEKL. The CDR3 extends over 14 amino acids. CDR3 in DNA: TGCGCCAGCAGCCAGCGTTCGACAGGCTACGAGCAGTACTTC. This translates into CASSQRSTGYEQYF.

The chain combines TRBV5-1 with TRBJ1-1; 9 bases are shared with TRBD1. Germline V gene data show CDR1 as SGHRS and CDR2 as YFSETQ. After removal of 3 bases from V and 6 bases from J, the junction contained 15 bases not matched to a gene. This CDR3 comprises 17 residues. CDR3 protein: CASSSIPGLTGGSEAFF. The DNA of the CDR3 is TGCGCCAGCAGCTCGATTCCCGGTTTAACAGGGGGCTCTGAAGCTTTCTTT.

V is TRBV5-1 and J is TRBJ1-1; D uncertain. Between the trimmed V and J ends, which lost 3 bases and 1 base, there was a span of 7 bases. Per germline, CDR1 SGHRS and CDR2 YFSETQ. CDR3 length equals 13 residues. CDR3 protein: CASSSPRNTEAFF. The DNA of the CDR3 is TGCGCCAGCAGCTCCCCCAGGAACACTGAAGCTTTCTTT.

V gene TRBV19 combines with J gene TRBJ2-6; D might be TRBD1 (5 bases). The germline V gene has CDR1 LNHDA and CDR2 SQIVND (reference sequence). Trimming cost V 7 bases and J 1 base, with 11 bases left between them. This CDR3 spans 15 amino acids. CDR3 in amino acids: CASTPSGSGANVLTF. The CDR3 DNA follows: TGTGCCAGTACCCCCTCAGGGTCTGGGGCCAACGTCCTGACTTTC.

V and J are TRBV6-5 and TRBJ1-1; 8 bases are a match to TRBD1. The germline V gene encodes CDR1 MNHEY and CDR2 SVGAGI. The CDR3 sequence is 14 residues long. The V and J ends lost 2 bases and 5 bases, in that order; junction bases with no gene match: 4. CDR3 nucleotides: TGTGCCAGCAGTTACCGGACAGGGAGGACTGAAGCTTTCTTT. Residues: CASSYRTGRTEAFF.

The chain combines TRBV28 with TRBJ1-2; 10 nucleotides match TRBD1. Germline V gene lookup returns CDR1 MDHEN and CDR2 SYDVKM. The CDR3 has 13 residues. With V trimmed by 3 bases and J by 8 bases, 3 bases remained unmatched. The CDR3, as DNA: TGTGCCAGCAGTTTTGGACAGGGGGACGGCTACACCTTC. Protein: CASSFGQGDGYTF.

The rearrangement uses TRBV7-9 and TRBJ1-4; TRBD1 agrees at 7 bases. The CDR3 is 16 residues long. Trimming took 4 bases from V and 5 from J; bases not matched to a gene: 10. Per the germline V gene, CDR1 is SEHNR and CDR2 is FQNEAQ (reference sequence). CDR3 loop: CASSSTGEGENEKLFF. The DNA of the CDR3 is TGTGCCAGCAGCTCAACAGGGGAAGGGGAGAATGAAAAACTGTTTTTT.

The gene calls are TRBV20-1 and TRBJ2-5; tentatively, D is TRBD2 (6 bases). CDR3 size: 11 residues. From germline, CDR1 is DFQATT and CDR2 SNEGSKA (reference sequence). The germline V and J ends were trimmed by 5 bases and 3 bases, with 7 bases remaining between them. The CDR3 nucleotides are TGCAGTGCTGAGCGGGAAGAGACCCAGTACTTC. It specifies CSAEREETQYF.

V usage is TRBV2 and J usage is TRBJ2-7, with D perhaps TRBD2 (6 bases). Per germline, CDR1 SNHLY and CDR2 FYNNEI. Deletions cut 5 bases from V and 2 bases from J, with 16 bases between. CDR3 length: 15 amino acids. The CDR3 protein is CASSRTGVGPYEQYF. CDR3 nucleotide sequence: TGTGCCAGCAGTAGGACGGGAGTGGGCCCCTACGAGCAGTACTTC.

This clone was observed a single time. V gene TRBV7-9 combines with J gene TRBJ1-5; D is possibly TRBD1 (5 bases). Germline lookup yields CDR1 SEHNR and CDR2 FQNEAQ (reference sequence). The CDR3 has 16 residues. V was trimmed by 1 base and J by 11 bases, leaving 21 bases between them. The CDR3 sequence is CASSLDLSVRKGAQHF. CDR3 in DNA: TGTGCCAGCAGCTTAGATCTTTCCGTGCGAAAAGGGGCCCAGCATTTT.

V and J are TRBV28 and TRBJ1-4; the match to TRBD1 covers 8 bases. Germline assignment: CDR1 MDHEN and CDR2 SYDVKM. CDR3 size: 15 residues. With 4 bases clipped from V and 5 bases from J, the junction kept 6 bases outside the gene matches. CDR3 bases: TGTGCCAGCAGTTCCTCGGACAGGGAGAATGAAAAACTGTTTTTT. Translation: CASSSSDRENEKLFF.

The chain employs TRBV4-3 and TRBJ1-5, with D unclear. The CDR3 covers 15 residues. Germline V gene lookup returns CDR1 LGHNA and CDR2 YSLEER. V lost 1 base and J 2 bases, leaving 9 bases between the germline ends. CDR3 region: CASSQGREGNQPQHF. The CDR3 DNA follows: TGCGCCAGCAGCCAAGGAAGGGAGGGCAATCAGCCCCAGCATTTT.

The J gene is TRBJ2-3, the V gene TRBV25-1; 8 bases match TRBD2. CDR3 length: 16 amino acids. Per germline, CDR1 MGHDK and CDR2 SYGVNS. With 6 bases clipped from V and 2 bases from J, the junction kept 10 bases outside the gene matches. In nucleotides, the CDR3 is TGTGCCAGCAGCGACGCTATAGCGGGAATCACAGATACGCAGTATTTT. Translating it yields CASSDAIAGITDTQYF.

The CDR3 nucleotides are TGTGCCAGCTCACCATACCGGGGTGCAGGAACCACAGATACGCAGTATTTT. It translates to CASSPYRGAGTTDTQYF. The chain employs TRBV18 and TRBJ2-3; a weak D match, TRBD2 (5 bases). Germline assignment: CDR1 KGHSH and CDR2 LQKENI. There are 17 residues in the CDR3. The ends were cut back, 2 bases at V and 2 bases at J, with 17 bases in the middle.

This chain uses TRBV2 with TRBJ1-2, with 9 nucleotides matching TRBD1. Germline CDR1 SNHLY, CDR2 FYNNEI. Trimming removed 5 bases from V and 7 bases from J; junction bases left unmatched: 11. CDR3 size: 15 residues. Here the CDR3 reads CASSQTKQGAAGYTF. CDR3 sequence (DNA): TGTGCCAGCAGTCAAACTAAACAGGGGGCGGCTGGCTACACCTTC.